This TCR beta chain was recorded in a study of blood T cells in healthy people across ages. The CDR3 covers 15 residues. V shed 1 base and J 8 bases; nucleotides not matched to a gene: 10. Germline V gene lookup returns CDR1 SGHAT and CDR2 FQNNGV. This clonotype was counted many times. Alongside a J-beta primer mix, a sample-barcoded 5' primer served in a second PCR lasting about 7 to 11 cycles. TCRdb re-called the 5' RACE reads through MiXCR, storing one row per CDR3 protein. Of some 1.5 million distinct CDR3 sequences detected, about 28% appear once; the ten largest clones hold 6.5% to 8.5%. Source material: blood. The clonotype originates from a woman in her twenties or thirties in good health. This chain connects TRBV11-2 to TRBJ2-7; 8 bases fit TRBD1. The CDR3 sequence: CASSLGFQGATKQYF. The CDR3 nucleotides are TGTGCCAGCAGCTTAGGTTTCCAGGGGGCTACGAAGCAGTACTTC.